This record concerns one T cell receptor (beta chain) sequence. Antigen specificity is unknown. This specimen comes from a study of cytomegalovirus exposure and HLA in healthy donors. Across the study: The 500 to 850 first-cohort repertoires and the 95 to 150 validation repertoires shared the same platform, a later analysis reported.

Generated by immunoSEQ multiplex PCR, the TCRdb table keeps only in-frame clones and is missing some. The sample gives about 120,000 clones, 85% of which show up once; 2.1% is in the top ten. Findings of the study overall: The listing of roughly 160 TCR beta chains classed them as cytomegalovirus-associated. The authors confirmed in vitro that a few CMV-associated chains were specific for CMV antigens. The classifier reportedly diagnosed cytomegalovirus status with high sensitivity and specificity.

Sequences were obtained from PBMCs. The sequence was obtained from a woman aged 25 to 39 in good health and CMV-seronegative.

This CDR3 is CASSPRPSGGSSSYEQYF. The CDR3 coding sequence is TGTGCCAGCAGCCCCCGGCCTAGCGGGGGCTCCAGCTCCTACGAGCAGTACTTC. This chain uses TRBV7-2 with TRBJ2-7; 10 nucleotides line up with TRBD2. Germline V gives CDR1 SGHTA, CDR2 FQGNSA. The CDR3 contains 18 residues. V lost 5 bases to trimming and J lost 0 bases; unmatched junction nucleotides: 13.